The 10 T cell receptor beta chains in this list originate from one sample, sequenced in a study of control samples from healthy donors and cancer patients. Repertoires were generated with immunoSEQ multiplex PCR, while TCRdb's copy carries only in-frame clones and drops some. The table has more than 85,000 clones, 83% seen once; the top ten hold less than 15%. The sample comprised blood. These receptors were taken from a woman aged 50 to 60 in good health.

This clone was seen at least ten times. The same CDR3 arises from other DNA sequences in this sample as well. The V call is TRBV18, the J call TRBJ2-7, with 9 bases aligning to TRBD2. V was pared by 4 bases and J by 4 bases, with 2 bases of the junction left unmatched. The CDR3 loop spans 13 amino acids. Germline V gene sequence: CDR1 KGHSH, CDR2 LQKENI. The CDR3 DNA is TGTGCCAGCTCACTTAGCGGGAGTTACGAGCAGTACTTC. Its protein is CASSLSGSYEQYF.

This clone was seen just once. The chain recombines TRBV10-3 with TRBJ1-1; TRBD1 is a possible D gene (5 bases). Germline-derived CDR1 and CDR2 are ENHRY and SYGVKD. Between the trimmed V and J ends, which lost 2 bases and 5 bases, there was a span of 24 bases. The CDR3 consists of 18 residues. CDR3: CAISETTGAHYQRTEAFF. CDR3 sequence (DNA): TGTGCCATCAGTGAGACAACCGGGGCACACTATCAGAGAACTGAAGCTTTCTTT.

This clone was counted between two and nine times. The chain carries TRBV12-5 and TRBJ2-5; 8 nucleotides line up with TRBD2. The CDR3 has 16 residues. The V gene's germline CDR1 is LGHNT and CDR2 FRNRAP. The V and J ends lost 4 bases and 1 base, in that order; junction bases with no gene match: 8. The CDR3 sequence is CASGSTRAGGQETQYF. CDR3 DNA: TGTGCTAGTGGTTCGACTAGGGCGGGAGGCCAAGAGACCCAGTACTTC.

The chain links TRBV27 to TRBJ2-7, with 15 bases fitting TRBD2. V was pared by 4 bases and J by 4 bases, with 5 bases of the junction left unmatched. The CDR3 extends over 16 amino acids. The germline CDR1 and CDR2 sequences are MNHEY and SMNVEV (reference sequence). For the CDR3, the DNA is TGTGCCAGCAGTTCAGGGACTAGCGGGAGGACGTACGAGCAGTACTTC. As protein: CASSSGTSGRTYEQYF.

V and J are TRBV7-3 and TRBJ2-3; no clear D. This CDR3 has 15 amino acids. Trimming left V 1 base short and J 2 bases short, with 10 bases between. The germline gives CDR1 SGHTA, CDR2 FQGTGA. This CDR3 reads CASSLNPGDTDTQYF. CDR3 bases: TGTGCCAGCAGCTTAAATCCCGGCGACACAGATACGCAGTATTTT.

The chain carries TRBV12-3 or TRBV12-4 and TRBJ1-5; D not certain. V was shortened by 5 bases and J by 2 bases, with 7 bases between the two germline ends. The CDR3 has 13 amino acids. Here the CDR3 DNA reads TGTGCCAGCAGTGACCACGGCAATCAGCCCCAGCATTTT. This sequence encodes CASSDHGNQPQHF.

The CDR3 DNA follows: TGTGCCAGCAGTTACCAGGGACAGGGGGCAGATACGCAGTATTTT. Amino acid sequence: CASSYQGQGADTQYF. This chain links TRBV6-5 with TRBJ2-3, with TRBD1 matching over 11 bases. The V segment lost 2 bases and the J segment 4 bases; nucleotides outside the gene matches: 2. The CDR3 loop spans 15 amino acids. Germline lookup yields CDR1 MNHEY and CDR2 SVGAGI.

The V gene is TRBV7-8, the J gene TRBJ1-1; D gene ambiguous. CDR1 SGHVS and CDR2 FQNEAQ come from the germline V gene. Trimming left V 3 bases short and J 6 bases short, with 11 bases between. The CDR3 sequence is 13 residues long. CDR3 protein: CASSLDGRAEAFF. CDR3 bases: TGTGCCAGCAGCTTGGACGGGCGGGCTGAAGCTTTCTTT.

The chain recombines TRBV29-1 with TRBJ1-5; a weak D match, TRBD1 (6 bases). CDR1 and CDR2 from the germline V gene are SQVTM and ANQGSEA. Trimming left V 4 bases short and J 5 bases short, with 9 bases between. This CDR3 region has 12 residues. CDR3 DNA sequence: TGCAGCGTTGGGACAGAGTATCAGCCCCAGCATTTT. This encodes CSVGTEYQPQHF.

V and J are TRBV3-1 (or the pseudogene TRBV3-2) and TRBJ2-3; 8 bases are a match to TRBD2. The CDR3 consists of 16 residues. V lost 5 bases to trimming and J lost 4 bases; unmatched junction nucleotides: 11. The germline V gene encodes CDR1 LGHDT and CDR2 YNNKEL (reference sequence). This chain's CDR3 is CASSSRRGGPADTQYF. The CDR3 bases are TGTGCCAGCAGCTCTCGCCGGGGGGGGCCTGCAGATACGCAGTATTTT.